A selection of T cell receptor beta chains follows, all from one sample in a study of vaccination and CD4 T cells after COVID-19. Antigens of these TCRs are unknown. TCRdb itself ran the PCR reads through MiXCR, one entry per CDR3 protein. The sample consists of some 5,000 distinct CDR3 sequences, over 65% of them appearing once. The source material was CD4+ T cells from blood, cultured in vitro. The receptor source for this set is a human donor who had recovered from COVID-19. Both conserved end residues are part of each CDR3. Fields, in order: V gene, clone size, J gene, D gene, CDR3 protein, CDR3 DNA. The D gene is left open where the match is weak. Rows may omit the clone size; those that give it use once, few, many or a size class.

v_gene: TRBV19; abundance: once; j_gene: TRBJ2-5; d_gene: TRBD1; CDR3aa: CASVTGTGGSETQYF; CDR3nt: TGTGCCAGCGTTACCGGGACAGGGGGGAGTGAGACCCAGTACTTC
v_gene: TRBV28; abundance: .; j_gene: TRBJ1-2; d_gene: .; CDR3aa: CASSLSQLNYGYTF; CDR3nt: TGTGCCAGCAGTTTAAGCCAGCTTAACTATGGCTACACCTTC
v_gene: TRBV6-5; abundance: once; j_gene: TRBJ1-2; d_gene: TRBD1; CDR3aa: CASSYSRSSPGQGNYGYTF; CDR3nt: TGTGCCAGCAGTTACTCCCGATCCTCACCCGGACAGGGGAACTATGGCTACACCTTC
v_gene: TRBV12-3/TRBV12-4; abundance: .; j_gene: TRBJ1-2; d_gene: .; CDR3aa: CASSRRAGDVGGYTF; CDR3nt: TGTGCCAGCAGTCGCAGGGCTGGGGATGTCGGTGGCTACACCTTC
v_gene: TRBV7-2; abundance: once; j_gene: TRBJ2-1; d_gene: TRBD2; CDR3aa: CASSAGGHAGFNEQFF; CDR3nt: TGTGCCAGCAGCGCGGGGGGCCACGCTGGATTCAATGAGCAGTTCTTC
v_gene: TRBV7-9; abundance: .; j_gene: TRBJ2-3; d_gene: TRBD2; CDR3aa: CASSPRLAGVTDTQYF; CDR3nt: TGTGCCAGCAGCCCCCGACTAGCGGGGGTCACAGATACGCAGTATTTT
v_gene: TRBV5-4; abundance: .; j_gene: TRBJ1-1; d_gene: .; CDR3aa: CASSRKQGMNTEAFF; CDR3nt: TGTGCCAGCAGCCGGAAACAGGGCATGAACACTGAAGCTTTCTTT
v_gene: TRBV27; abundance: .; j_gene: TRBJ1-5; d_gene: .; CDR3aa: CASSLSGGSLGTQHF; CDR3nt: TGTGCCAGCAGTTTATCTGGGGGCTCCTTAGGGACCCAGCATTTT
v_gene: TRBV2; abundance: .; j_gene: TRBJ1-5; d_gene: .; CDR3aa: CASTPGRTPNQPQHF; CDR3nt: TGTGCCAGCACACCGGGACGGACGCCTAATCAGCCCCAGCATTTT
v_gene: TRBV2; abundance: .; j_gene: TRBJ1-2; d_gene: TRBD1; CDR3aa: CASRPRGGQDYGYTF; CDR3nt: TGTGCCAGCAGACCTCGCGGCGGACAGGACTATGGCTACACCTTC
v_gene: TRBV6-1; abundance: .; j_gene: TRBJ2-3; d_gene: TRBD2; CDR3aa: CASSEPWVAGGSDTQYF; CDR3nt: TGTGCCAGCAGTGAACCATGGGTAGCGGGGGGATCAGATACGCAGTATTTT
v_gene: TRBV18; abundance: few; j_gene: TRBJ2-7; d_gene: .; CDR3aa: CASSPTSGRPGEQYF; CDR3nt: TGTGCCAGCTCACCAACCTCGGGAAGGCCGGGGGAGCAGTACTTC
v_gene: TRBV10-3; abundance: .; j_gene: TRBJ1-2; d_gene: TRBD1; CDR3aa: CATVFCNRGVWWPGYTF; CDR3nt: TGTGCCACCGTATTTTGTAACAGGGGTGTTTGGTGGCCCGGCTACACCTTC
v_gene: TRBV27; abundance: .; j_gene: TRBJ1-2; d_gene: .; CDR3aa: CASSFAGAQANYGYTF; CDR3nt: TGTGCCAGCAGTTTCGCGGGGGCGCAGGCTAACTATGGCTACACCTTC
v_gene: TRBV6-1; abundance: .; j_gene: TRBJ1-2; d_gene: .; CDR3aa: CASTHIREGDGYTF; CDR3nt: TGTGCCAGCACCCACATCAGAGAGGGGGATGGCTACACCTTC
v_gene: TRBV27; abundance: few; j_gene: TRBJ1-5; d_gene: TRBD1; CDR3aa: CASSFYRGEDQPQHF; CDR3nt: TGTGCCAGCAGTTTCTACAGGGGGGAGGATCAGCCCCAGCATTTT
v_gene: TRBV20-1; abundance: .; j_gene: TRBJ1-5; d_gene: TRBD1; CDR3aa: CSAGTGGNQPQHF; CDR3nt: TGCAGTGCTGGGACAGGGGGCAATCAGCCCCAGCATTTT
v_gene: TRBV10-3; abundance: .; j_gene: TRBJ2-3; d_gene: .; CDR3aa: CTIRGGGTDTQYF; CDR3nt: TGTACCATCAGGGGTGGAGGGACAGATACGCAGTATTTT
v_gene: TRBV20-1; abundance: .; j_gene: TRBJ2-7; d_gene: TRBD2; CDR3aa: CSATTSGGQFAQYF; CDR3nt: TGCAGTGCTACCACTAGCGGGGGCCAATTTGCGCAGTACTTC
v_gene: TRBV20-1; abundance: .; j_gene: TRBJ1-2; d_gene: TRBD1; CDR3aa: CSAGTGEYGYTF; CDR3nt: TGCAGTGCGGGGACAGGGGAATATGGCTACACCTTC
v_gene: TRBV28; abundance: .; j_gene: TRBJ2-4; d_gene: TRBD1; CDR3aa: CASSSPAGGLAKNIQYF; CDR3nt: TGTGCCAGCAGTTCCCCGGCAGGGGGCTTAGCCAAAAACATTCAGTACTTC
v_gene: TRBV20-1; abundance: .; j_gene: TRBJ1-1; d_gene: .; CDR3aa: CSAREGGTEAFF; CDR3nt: TGCAGTGCTAGAGAAGGAGGGACTGAAGCTTTCTTT
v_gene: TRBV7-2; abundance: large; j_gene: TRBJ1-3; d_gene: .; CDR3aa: CASSSSLLTGSGNTIYF; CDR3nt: TGTGCCAGCAGCTCATCCCTCTTGACAGGCTCTGGAAACACCATATATTTT
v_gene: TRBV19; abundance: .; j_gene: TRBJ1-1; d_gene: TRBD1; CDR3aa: CATLGTEMNTEAFF; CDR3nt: TGTGCCACCCTCGGGACAGAGATGAACACTGAAGCTTTCTTT
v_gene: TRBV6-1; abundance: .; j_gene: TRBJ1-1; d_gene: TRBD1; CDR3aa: CASSPGTGAGAFF; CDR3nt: TGTGCCAGCAGTCCCGGGACAGGGGCAGGGGCTTTCTTT